A single TCR beta chain is shown here with its context. The antigen is unknown. The data derive from a study of beta chain features in type 1 diabetes. CDR3 length: 13 residues. Germline-derived CDR1 and CDR2 are SGDLS and YYNGEE. The V and J ends lost 1 base and 11 bases respectively, with 10 bases between them. It was via CD45RO/CCR7/CD25/CD127/CD95/CD27 that CD4+ naive, central memory, regulatory and stem cell-like memory cells were sorted. The sequenced template was cDNA made from the entire isolated RNA. Naive, central memory and regulatory T cell samples averaged approximately 3.8 million reads. Some clones are missing from TCRdb's copy, which holds only in-frame ones; the method was immunoSEQ multiplex PCR. The profile shows nearly 700,000 clones, roughly 13% of them singletons. Overall study findings and caveats: TCRB CDR3 length was moderately but significantly reduced in all four CD4+ subsets of Type 1 diabetes patients. Shorter templates might be favored by PCR, equally in patients and controls.

Specimen: naive CD4+ T cells from blood. V and J are TRBV9 and TRBJ1-6; the D is unclear. The TCR sequence derives from a man aged 18 to 30 with type 1 diabetes. This chain's CDR3 is CASSVQVEAPLHF. In DNA, the CDR3 is TGTGCCAGCAGCGTACAGGTTGAGGCACCCCTCCACTTT.